This T cell receptor (beta chain) was recorded in a study of tumor-infiltrating lymphocytes in oesophageal squamous cell carcinoma. TCRdb fed the PCR reads into MiXCR, producing one record per CDR3 protein. Among under 15,000 distinct CDR3 sequences listed, 58% were seen once. V lost 5 bases and J lost 7; bases outside the gene matches: 13. The CDR3 spans 16 residues. Looked up from germline, CDR1 is SGHTA and CDR2 is FQGNSA. The TCR sequence derives from a female donor with esophageal squamous cell carcinoma. The sample taken for sequencing was esophageal tumor tissue. This chain connects TRBV7-2 to TRBJ2-7; 11 bases align to TRBD2. In nucleotides, the CDR3 is TGTGCCAGCAGCGACCAGACTAGCGGGACAAGGAATGAGCAGTACTTC. Amino acid sequence: CASSDQTSGTRNEQYF.